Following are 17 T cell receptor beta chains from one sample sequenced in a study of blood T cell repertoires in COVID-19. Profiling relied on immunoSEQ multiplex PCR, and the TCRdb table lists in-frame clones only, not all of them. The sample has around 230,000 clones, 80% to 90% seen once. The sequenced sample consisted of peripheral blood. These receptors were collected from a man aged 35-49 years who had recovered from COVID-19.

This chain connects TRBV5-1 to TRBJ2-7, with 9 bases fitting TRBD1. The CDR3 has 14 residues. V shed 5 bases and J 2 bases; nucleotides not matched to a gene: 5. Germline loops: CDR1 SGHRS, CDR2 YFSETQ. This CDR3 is CASRLGQGTYEQYF. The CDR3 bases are TGCGCCAGCAGGCTGGGACAGGGAACCTACGAGCAGTACTTC. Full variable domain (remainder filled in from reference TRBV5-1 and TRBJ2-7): KAGVTQTPRYLIKTRGQQVTLSCSPISGHRSVSWYQQTPGQGLQFLFEYFSETQRNKGNFPGRFSGRQFSNSRSEMNVSTLELGDSALYLCASRLGQGTYEQYFGPGTRLTVT.

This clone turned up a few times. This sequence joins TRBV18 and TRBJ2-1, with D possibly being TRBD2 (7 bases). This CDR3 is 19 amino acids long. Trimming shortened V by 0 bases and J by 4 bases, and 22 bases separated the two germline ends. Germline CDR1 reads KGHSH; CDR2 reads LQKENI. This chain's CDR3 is CASSPPRRGERDSYNEQFF. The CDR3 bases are TGTGCCAGCTCACCACCGAGAAGGGGGGAGCGGGATTCTTACAATGAGCAGTTCTTC.

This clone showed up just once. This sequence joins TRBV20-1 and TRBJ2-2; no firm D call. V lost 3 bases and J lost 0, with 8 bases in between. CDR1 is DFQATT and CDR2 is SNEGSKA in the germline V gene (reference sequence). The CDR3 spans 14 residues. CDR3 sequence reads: CSASFPTNTGELFF. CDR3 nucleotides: TGCAGTGCTAGTTTTCCCACGAACACCGGGGAGCTGTTTTTT.

CDR3 residues: CASGQWPGELFF. The CDR3 nucleotides read TGTGCCTCGGGACAGTGGCCCGGGGAGCTGTTTTTT. The rearrangement links TRBV30 to TRBJ2-2; 7 bases line up with TRBD1. Trimming at V came to 7 bases and at J to 6 bases, leaving 5 bases not matched to a gene. The CDR3 spans 12 residues. CDR1 and CDR2 from the germline V gene are GTSNPN and SVGIG (reference sequence).

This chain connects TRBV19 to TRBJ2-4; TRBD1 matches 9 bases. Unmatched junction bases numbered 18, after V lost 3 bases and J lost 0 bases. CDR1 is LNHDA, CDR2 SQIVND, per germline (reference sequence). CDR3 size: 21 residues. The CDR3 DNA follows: TGTGCCAGTAGTATCAAACCCTCGGGACAGGGTCAATTGCTAGCCAAAAACATTCAGTACTTC. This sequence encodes CASSIKPSGQGQLLAKNIQYF. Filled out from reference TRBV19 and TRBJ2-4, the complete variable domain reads DGGITQSPKYLFRKEGQNVTLSCEQNLNHDAMYWYRQDPGQGLRLIYYSQIVNDFQKGDIAEGYSVSREKKESFPLTVTSAQKNPTAFYLCASSIKPSGQGQLLAKNIQYFGAGTRLSVL.

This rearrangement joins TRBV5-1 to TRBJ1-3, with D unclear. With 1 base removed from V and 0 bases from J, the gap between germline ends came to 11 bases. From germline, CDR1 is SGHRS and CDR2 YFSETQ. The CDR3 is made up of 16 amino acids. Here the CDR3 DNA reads TGCGCCAGCAGCTTGAGGCCGAGCGACTCTGGAAACACCATATATTTT. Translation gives CASSLRPSDSGNTIYF.

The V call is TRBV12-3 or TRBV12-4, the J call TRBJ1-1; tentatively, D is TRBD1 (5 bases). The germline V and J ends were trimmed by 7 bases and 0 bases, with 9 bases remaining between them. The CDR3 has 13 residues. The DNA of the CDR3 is TGTGCCAGCACCAGGGAAATGAACACTGAAGCTTTCTTT. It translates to CASTREMNTEAFF.

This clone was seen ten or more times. The CDR3 protein is CASSLGQGANSPLHF. In DNA, the CDR3 is TGTGCCAGCAGTTTAGGGCAGGGGGCAAATTCACCCCTCCACTTT. The rearrangement joins TRBV27 to TRBJ1-6, with 8 bases fitting TRBD1. This CDR3 has 15 residues. Germline V gives CDR1 MNHEY, CDR2 SMNVEV (reference sequence). Trimming at V came to 2 bases and at J to 7 bases, leaving 4 bases not matched to a gene.

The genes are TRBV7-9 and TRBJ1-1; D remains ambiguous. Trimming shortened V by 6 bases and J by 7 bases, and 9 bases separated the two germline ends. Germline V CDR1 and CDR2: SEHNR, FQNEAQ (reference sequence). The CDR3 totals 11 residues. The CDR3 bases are TGTGCCAGCAGTTCCGCCTATGAAGCTTTCTTT. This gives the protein CASSSAYEAFF.

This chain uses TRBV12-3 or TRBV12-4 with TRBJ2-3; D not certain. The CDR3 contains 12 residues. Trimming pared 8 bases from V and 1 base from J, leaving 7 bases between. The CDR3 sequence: CASVPGTDTQYF. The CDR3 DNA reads TGTGCCAGCGTGCCGGGCACAGATACGCAGTATTTT.

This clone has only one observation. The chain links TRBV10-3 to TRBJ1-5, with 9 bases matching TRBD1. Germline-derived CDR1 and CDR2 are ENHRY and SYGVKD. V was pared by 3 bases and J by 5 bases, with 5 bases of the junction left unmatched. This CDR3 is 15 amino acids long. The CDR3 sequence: CAISDSGTGYQPQHF. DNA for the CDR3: TGTGCCATCAGTGACTCCGGGACAGGGTATCAGCCCCAGCATTTT.

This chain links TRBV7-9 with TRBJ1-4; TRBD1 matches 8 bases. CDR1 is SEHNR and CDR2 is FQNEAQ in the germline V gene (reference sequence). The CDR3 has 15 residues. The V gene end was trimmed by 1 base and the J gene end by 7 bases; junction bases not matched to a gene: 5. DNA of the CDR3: TGTGCCAGCAGCTTAGGATCAGGGGGCCTTGAAAAACTGTTTTTT. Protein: CASSLGSGGLEKLFF. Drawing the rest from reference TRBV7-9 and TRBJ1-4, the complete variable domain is DTGVSQNPRHKITKRGQNVTFRCDPISEHNRLYWYRQTLGQGPEFLTYFQNEAQLEKSRLLSDRFSAERPKGSFSTLEIQRTEQGDSAMYLCASSLGSGGLEKLFFGSGTQLSVL.

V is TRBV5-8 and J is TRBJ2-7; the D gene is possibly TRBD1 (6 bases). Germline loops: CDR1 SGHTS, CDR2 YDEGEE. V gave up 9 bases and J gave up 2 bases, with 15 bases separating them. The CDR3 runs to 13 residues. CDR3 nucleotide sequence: TGTGCCAACTCCCGGGACAAGCCCTACGAGCAGTACTTC. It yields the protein CANSRDKPYEQYF.

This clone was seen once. CDR3 in amino acids: CASSPYSNQPQHF. Here the CDR3 DNA reads TGTGCCAGCAGCCCCTATAGCAATCAGCCCCAGCATTTT. The chain couples TRBV7-8 to TRBJ1-5; D is undetermined. Between the trimmed V and J ends, which lost 5 bases and 0 bases, there was a span of 5 bases. The CDR3 length is 13 residues. Germline values: CDR1 SGHVS, CDR2 FQNEAQ.

CDR3 nucleotides: TGTGCCTGGAGCATCGGGTTTAATCAGCCCCAGCATTTT. Protein product: CAWSIGFNQPQHF. V usage is TRBV30 and J usage is TRBJ1-5; D gene uncertain. Trimming cost V 3 bases and J 4 bases, with 10 bases left between them. Germline CDR1 is GTSNPN and CDR2 is SVGIG (reference sequence). The CDR3 runs 13 residues. The full variable domain, completed using reference TRBV30 and TRBJ1-5, is SQTIHQWPATLVQPVGSPLSLECTVEGTSNPNLYWYRQAAGRGLQLLFYSVGIGQISSEVPQNLSASRPQDRQFILSSKKLLLSDSGFYLCAWSIGFNQPQHFGDGTRLSIL.

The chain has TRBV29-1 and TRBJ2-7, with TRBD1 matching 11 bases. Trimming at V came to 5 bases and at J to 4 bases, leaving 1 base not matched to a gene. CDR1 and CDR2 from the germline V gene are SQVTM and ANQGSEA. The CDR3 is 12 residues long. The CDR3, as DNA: TGCAGCGTTCGGGACAGGGGGTACGAGCAGTACTTC. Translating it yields CSVRDRGYEQYF.

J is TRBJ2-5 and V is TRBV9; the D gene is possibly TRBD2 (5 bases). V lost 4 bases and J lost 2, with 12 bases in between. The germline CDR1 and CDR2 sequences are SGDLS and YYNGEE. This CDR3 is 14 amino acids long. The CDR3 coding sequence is TGTGCCAGCAGCCTTAGTGGGAGTCAAGAGACCCAGTACTTC. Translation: CASSLSGSQETQYF. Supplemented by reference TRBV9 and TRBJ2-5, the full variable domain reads DSGVTQTPKHLITATGQRVTLRCSPRSGDLSVYWYQQSLDQGLQFLIQYYNGEERAKGNILERFSAQQFPDLHSELNLSSLELGDSALYFCASSLSGSQETQYFGPGTRLLVL.